The present TCR beta chain was sequenced within a study of response to subunit inactivated influenza vaccine. Each CDR3 protein is one row after TCRdb ran MiXCR on the RT-PCR reads. The sample contains under 800,000 distinct CDR3 sequences, approximately 14% of which appear only once. The CDR3 runs 12 residues. Germline assignment: CDR1 SGHRS and CDR2 YFSETQ. The study's findings and limits: A suggestion made by the authors is that each seasonal influenza vaccination recruits few new T cells.

The table lists this clonotype with a count of one. Its antigen is unknown. At one end, the junction sequence differs from germline, possibly due to a read error. The V call is TRBV5-1, the J call TRBJ2-2, with D perhaps matching TRBD1 or TRBD2 (5 bases each). This specimen was PBMCs from blood, taken roughly 15 days before vaccination. The sequence was collected from a man aged 50-60 years who received an inactivated influenza vaccine. The CDR3 DNA follows: TGCGCCAGCAGCTGGGGGACCGGGGAGCTGTATTTT. Amino acid sequence: CASSWGTGELYF.